These T cell receptor beta chains were read from a single sample in a study of blood T cell repertoires in COVID-19. Libraries were prepared by immunoSEQ multiplex PCR; TCRdb keeps only in-frame clonotypes and omits some of them. The sample records some 190,000 clones, roughly 80% being singletons. The specimen sequenced was PBMCs or T cells enriched from blood (not recorded which). These receptors were taken from a man between 60 and 75 years old who had been exposed to COVID-19. The CDR3 runs from the conserved cysteine through the conserved F or W. The D gene is left open where the match is weak. Some rows mark clone size as missing; the rest say once, few, many or name a class of expanded clone.

d_call	clone_size	v_call	j_call	cdr3_aa	cdr3_nt
.	.	TRBV30	TRBJ1-1	CAWSVGADTEAFF	TGTGCCTGGAGTGTAGGGGCCGACACTGAAGCTTTCTTT
TRBD1	.	TRBV5-1	TRBJ1-6	CASSLDWTGKNSPLHF	TGCGCCAGCAGCTTGGACTGGACAGGGAAGAATTCACCCCTCCACTTT
TRBD1	once	TRBV6-1	TRBJ2-7	CASSERDRVGEQYF	TGTGCCAGCAGTGAACGAGACAGGGTAGGGGAGCAGTACTTC
.	.	TRBV7-8	TRBJ1-2	CASIKGRIPNYGYTF	TGTGCCAGCATCAAGGGGCGGATCCCTAACTATGGCTACACCTTC
.	.	TRBV19	TRBJ1-1	CASRYSGTPNTEAFF	TGTGCCAGTAGGTACTCCGGGACACCCAACACTGAAGCTTTCTTT
.	.	TRBV7-9	TRBJ2-5	CASSLAGGAETQYF	TGTGCCAGCAGCTTAGCTGGGGGCGCGGAGACCCAGTACTTC
TRBD2	.	TRBV29-1	TRBJ2-3	CSVLAGTDTQYF	TGCAGCGTTCTAGCGGGCACAGATACGCAGTATTTT
TRBD1	.	TRBV19	TRBJ1-2	CASSLDGTGNYGYTF	TGTGCCAGTAGTCTTGACGGGACAGGGAACTATGGCTACACCTTC
TRBD1	.	TRBV3-1/TRBV3-2	TRBJ2-1	CASSQESRTGGNNEQFF	TGTGCCAGCAGCCAAGAATCTAGGACAGGGGGTAACAATGAGCAGTTCTTC
TRBD1	.	TRBV24-1	TRBJ2-7	CATSDLGGQGRYEQYF	TGTGCCACCAGTGATTTAGGGGGACAGGGGCGCTACGAGCAGTACTTC
.	.	TRBV28	TRBJ2-1	CASTTGLNEQFF	TGTGCCAGCACCACAGGGCTCAATGAGCAGTTCTTC
TRBD1	.	TRBV19	TRBJ1-6	CASSPGTATLHF	TGTGCCAGTAGTCCAGGGACAGCTACCCTCCACTTT
.	.	TRBV9	TRBJ2-7	CASSVAASEAYEQYF	TGTGCCAGCAGCGTAGCCGCCAGCGAGGCCTACGAGCAGTACTTC
TRBD2	.	TRBV3-1/TRBV3-2	TRBJ2-1	CASSRGIREGSEQFF	TGTGCCAGCAGCCGGGGTATTAGGGAGGGGAGTGAGCAGTTCTTC
.	.	TRBV10-1	TRBJ2-7	CASSESARGLDNEQYF	TGCGCCAGCAGTGAGTCTGCCAGGGGCCTGGACAACGAGCAGTACTTC
.	few	TRBV27	TRBJ1-1	CASSLAVVGGAFF	TGTGCCAGCAGCCTAGCAGTAGTGGGGGGAGCTTTCTTT
TRBD1	.	TRBV5-1	TRBJ2-1	CASTDRQGPYNEQFF	TGCGCCAGCACCGATCGACAGGGCCCATACAATGAGCAGTTCTTC
TRBD1	.	TRBV19	TRBJ1-2	CASSLPTGTDYGYTF	TGTGCCAGTAGCCTCCCGACAGGGACGGACTATGGCTACACCTTC
TRBD2	.	TRBV11-3	TRBJ2-3	CASSIGTSGRADTQYF	TGTGCCAGCAGCATCGGGACTAGCGGGAGGGCAGATACGCAGTATTTT
.	.	TRBV6-5	TRBJ2-3	CASSAPGTDTQYF	TGTGCCAGCAGCGCGCCTGGCACAGATACGCAGTATTTT
TRBD2	.	TRBV5-1	TRBJ2-1	CASGGLASYNEQFF	TGCGCCTCGGGGGGACTAGCGTCCTACAATGAGCAGTTCTTC
TRBD1	.	TRBV12-5	TRBJ2-3	CASGLGGQLTDTQYF	TGTGCTAGTGGTTTGGGGGGACAGCTCACAGATACGCAGTATTTT
.	.	TRBV11-3	TRBJ2-2	CATAGSVANTGELFF	TGTGCCACGGCAGGAAGTGTCGCGAACACCGGGGAGCTGTTTTTT
.	.	TRBV7-8	TRBJ2-7	CASSFSTSSYEQYF	TGTGCCAGCAGCTTTTCCACTAGCTCCTACGAGCAGTACTTC
TRBD1	.	TRBV7-9	TRBJ1-4	CASSTNRGFDSEKLFF	TGTGCCAGCAGCACCAACAGGGGATTCGATTCTGAAAAACTGTTTTTT
.	.	TRBV5-1	TRBJ2-7	CASSLEVGGLAYEQYF	TGCGCCAGCAGCTTGGAAGTTGGCGGTCTGGCCTACGAGCAGTACTTC
TRBD2	few	TRBV25-1	TRBJ2-2	CASTAGVSGGELFF	TGTGCCAGCACAGCGGGAGTTAGCGGCGGGGAGCTGTTTTTT